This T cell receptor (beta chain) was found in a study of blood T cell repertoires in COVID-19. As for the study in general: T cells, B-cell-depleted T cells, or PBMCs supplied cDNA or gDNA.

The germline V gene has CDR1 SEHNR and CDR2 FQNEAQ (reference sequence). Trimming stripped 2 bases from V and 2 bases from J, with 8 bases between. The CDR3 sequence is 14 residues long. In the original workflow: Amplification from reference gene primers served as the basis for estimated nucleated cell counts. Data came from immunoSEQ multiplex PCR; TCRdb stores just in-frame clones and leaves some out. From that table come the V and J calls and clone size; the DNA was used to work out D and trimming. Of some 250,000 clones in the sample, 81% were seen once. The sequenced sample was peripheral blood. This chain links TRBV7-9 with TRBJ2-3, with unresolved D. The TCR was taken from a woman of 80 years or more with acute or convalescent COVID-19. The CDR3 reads CASSLSTPTDTQYF. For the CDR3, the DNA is TGTGCCAGCAGCTTATCGACACCCACAGATACGCAGTATTTT.